These 5 T cell receptor beta chains originate from one sample sequenced in a study of beta chain features in type 1 diabetes. What was sequenced were expressed TCRB transcripts, since all of the isolated RNA had been reverse transcribed. TCRdb keeps only in-frame clones here, not all; method: immunoSEQ multiplex PCR. The sample gives around 310,000 clones, roughly 11% of which show up once; 0.015% is in the top ten. The source material was naive CD4+ T cells from blood. The source is a woman aged 30 to 39 in good health.

The CDR3 sequence: CASSLRGSGYGYTF. The CDR3 region has the DNA TGTGCCAGCAGTTTACGGGGTAGCGGCTATGGCTACACCTTC. The V gene is TRBV28, the J gene TRBJ1-2; no reliable D call. CDR3 size: 14 residues. Per germline, CDR1 MDHEN and CDR2 SYDVKM. Trimming stripped 2 bases from V and 4 bases from J, with 11 bases between.

This clone was counted once. This specimen includes other DNA sequences encoding the same CDR3. This chain joins TRBV5-1 and TRBJ1-2; a weak D match, TRBD1 (6 bases). Looked up from germline, CDR1 is SGHRS and CDR2 is YFSETQ. V lost 4 bases and J 1 base, leaving 8 bases between the germline ends. The CDR3 is 13 amino acids. The CDR3 region is CASSLDSNYGYTF. DNA of the CDR3: TGCGCCAGCAGCCTGGACAGTAACTATGGCTACACCTTC. The full variable domain, rest sourced from reference TRBV5-1 and TRBJ1-2, is KAGVTQTPRYLIKTRGQQVTLSCSPISGHRSVSWYQQTPGQGLQFLFEYFSETQRNKGNFPGRFSGRQFSNSRSEMNVSTLELGDSALYLCASSLDSNYGYTFGSGTRLTVV.

The V and J genes are TRBV6-5 and TRBJ2-4; D might be TRBD2 (6 bases). The CDR3 is made up of 14 amino acids. Germline V gene sequence: CDR1 MNHEY, CDR2 SVGAGI. V gave up 2 bases and J gave up 2 bases, with 7 bases separating them. CDR3: CASSYGGTKNIQYF. CDR3 coding DNA: TGTGCCAGCAGTTACGGCGGGACCAAAAACATTCAGTACTTC.

The chain has TRBV5-1 and TRBJ1-2; 9 nucleotides align to TRBD1. Germline CDR1 SGHRS, CDR2 YFSETQ. This CDR3 spans 14 amino acids. J lost 5 bases, V lost 0 bases, and 2 bases had no gene match. The CDR3 loop reads CASSLGTGEYGYTF. The DNA for the CDR3 is TGCGCCAGCAGCTTGGGGACAGGGGAATATGGCTACACCTTC.

This clone was detected a few times. This chain uses TRBV30 with TRBJ2-7; 8 bases are shared with TRBD1. The CDR3 length is 15 residues. CDR1 and CDR2 from the germline V gene are GTSNPN and SVGIG (reference sequence). Germline trimming cut 4 bases from V and 5 bases from J; bases unmatched to any gene: 13. The CDR3 sequence: CAWTQDRAFSHEQYF. CDR3 DNA: TGTGCCTGGACCCAGGACAGGGCATTTTCCCACGAGCAGTACTTC. Full variable domain (outside the CDR3, taken from reference TRBV30 and TRBJ2-7): SQTIHQWPATLVQPVGSPLSLECTVEGTSNPNLYWYRQAAGRGLQLLFYSVGIGQISSEVPQNLSASRPQDRQFILSSKKLLLSDSGFYLCAWTQDRAFSHEQYFGPGTRLTVT.